This T cell receptor beta chain was identified during a study of vaccination and CD4 T cells after COVID-19. Looking at the study overall: The convalescents comprised six males and four females, two of them Hispanic. Overlapping spike peptides of SARS-CoV-2, HCoV-NL63, HCoV-OC43 and HCoV-229E were used, and cells were stimulated with them.

Cultured CD4+ T-cell DNA underwent Oncomine TCR Beta short-read sequencing. From the PCR reads, TCRdb called clonotypes with MiXCR, one entry per CDR3 protein. This sample has almost 20,000 distinct CDR3 sequences, with around 50% found just once. A remark on this clonotype: What it binds is not known.

Germline CDR1 and CDR2: SNHLY and FYNNEI. V lost 7 bases and J lost 7, with 20 bases in between. The CDR3 extends over 14 amino acids. This sample's treatment: roughly 10-day PBMC culture with coronavirus spike peptide pools or control peptides (ViraFEST assay). The TCR sequence derives from a human donor who had recovered from COVID-19. Sequencing was carried out using CD4+ T cells from blood, cultured in vitro. The chain has TRBV2 and TRBJ2-7; tentatively, D is TRBD1 or TRBD2 (5 bases each). In DNA, the CDR3 is TGTGCCAGCATAGTATGGGGGTCGGGCAATGAGCAGTACTTC. This gives the protein CASIVWGSGNEQYF.